The clone carrying this TCR beta chain was seen only a few times. The data derive from a study of T cells in Graves' hyperthyroidism and ophthalmopathy. Study in general: The authors collected peripheral blood at initial diagnosis, before any treatment.

This CDR3 has 17 residues. Germline V lookup: CDR1 SGHRS, CDR2 YFSETQ. The trim removed 0 bases at V and 0 bases at J, leaving 4 bases unmatched. Amplification targeted TCR beta CDR3 regions from RNA transcripts. A first-round RT-PCR of the TCR CDR3 used the HTBI primer set. MiXCR, run by TCRdb on the multiplex PCR reads, gives a single entry per CDR3 protein. In the table there are roughly 720,000 distinct CDR3 sequences, 17% of which are singletons. The rearrangement uses TRBV5-1 and TRBJ2-2, with TRBD1 matching over 8 bases. This TCR was sampled from a man in his fifties or sixties with Graves' hyperthyroidism. Sequenced material: blood. The CDR3 DNA reads TGCGCCAGCAGCTTGGTCGCAGGGGGCGCGAACACCGGGGAGCTGTTTTTT. Amino acids: CASSLVAGGANTGELFF.